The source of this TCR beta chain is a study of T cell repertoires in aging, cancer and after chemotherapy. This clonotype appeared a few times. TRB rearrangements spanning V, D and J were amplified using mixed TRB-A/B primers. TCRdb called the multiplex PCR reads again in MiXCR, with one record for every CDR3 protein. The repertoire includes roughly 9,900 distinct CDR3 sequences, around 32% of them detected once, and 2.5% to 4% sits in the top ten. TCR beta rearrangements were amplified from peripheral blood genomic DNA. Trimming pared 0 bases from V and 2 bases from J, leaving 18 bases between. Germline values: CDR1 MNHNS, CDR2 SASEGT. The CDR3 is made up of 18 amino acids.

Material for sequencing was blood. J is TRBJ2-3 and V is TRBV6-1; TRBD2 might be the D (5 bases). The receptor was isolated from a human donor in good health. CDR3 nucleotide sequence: TGTGCCAGCAGTGAAGCGGTACCGGGATTAGCCTACACAGATACGCAGTATTTT. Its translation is CASSEAVPGLAYTDTQYF.